These T cell receptor beta chains were read from a single sample in a study of blood T cell repertoires in COVID-19. Assay used: immunoSEQ multiplex PCR; TCRdb lists only in-frame clones, some missing. This table holds some 290,000 clones, over 85% found once. The specimen sequenced was PBMCs or T cells enriched from blood (not recorded which). The receptors originated from a woman in her 30s who had recovered from COVID-19. CDR3s leave out the opening cysteine and the closing phenylalanine or tryptophan. Each record gives: V gene, J gene, CDR3 protein.

TRBV7-2,TRBJ2-7,ASSLAAGPSYEQY
TRBV28,TRBJ2-4,ASSLASGRLKNIQY
TRBV10-1,TRBJ2-1,ASSDSTSGGYNEQF
TRBV19,TRBJ1-2,ASSMSRGRLPRYGYT
TRBV6-1,TRBJ2-1,ASSARGTGGRNEQF
TRBV12-3/TRBV12-4,TRBJ1-2,ASSPRGNYGYT
TRBV5-1,TRBJ1-4,ASSLVWGRGAEEKLF
TRBV2,TRBJ1-6,ASSASQGAYSPLH
TRBV19,TRBJ2-7,ASSINGRGQGSYEQY
TRBV7-9,TRBJ1-1,ASSLARVTEAF
TRBV5-1,TRBJ2-3,ASSGTGGHTDTQY
TRBV10-3,TRBJ2-7,AISDQGTFYEQY
TRBV6-1,TRBJ2-1,ASSENDGTGGLGF
TRBV7-2,TRBJ2-5,ASSSPGGPETQY
TRBV4-1,TRBJ1-3,ASSRGLLSGNTIY
TRBV5-1,TRBJ2-7,ASSVVTNDEQY
TRBV14,TRBJ2-3,ASSQASGTDTQY
TRBV6-6,TRBJ1-1,ASRRGSGDTEAF
TRBV5-1,TRBJ2-5,ASSTRDRQETQY
TRBV27,TRBJ2-3,ASSLLGTSGSNTDTQY
TRBV6-1,TRBJ2-7,ASSGGLAGVGYEQY
TRBV11-2,TRBJ2-1,ASSPYFEVDEQF
TRBV6-5,TRBJ2-2,ASSYSPQITGELF
TRBV9,TRBJ2-7,ASSVGGLAGYEQY
TRBV5-1,TRBJ1-1,ASSWSRRWNTEAF
TRBV7-2,TRBJ2-5,ASSPTSSRETQY
TRBV5-4,TRBJ2-1,ASSFRQGRGEQF
TRBV30,TRBJ1-2,AWAPEGGAGSVYGYT
TRBV11-2,TRBJ1-1,ASSLVRDMNTEAF
TRBV5-1,TRBJ2-5,ASSFSGSRYQETQY
TRBV4-3,TRBJ2-2,ASSDRGQEANTGELF
TRBV6-5,TRBJ2-7,ASTGQGIYEQY
TRBV15,TRBJ2-2,ATSSNVAGTGELF
TRBV20-1,TRBJ1-5,SARGMPAQH
TRBV3-1/TRBV3-2,TRBJ1-1,ASSQAGNAEAF
TRBV9,TRBJ1-3,ASSVETGFTGNTIY
TRBV28,TRBJ1-1,ANLWQAAEAF
TRBV5-4,TRBJ1-2,ASSPGTGGDFAYGYT
TRBV29-1,TRBJ1-1,SVSEHTNTEAF
TRBV7-2,TRBJ2-5,ASSFNREETQY
TRBV7-2,TRBJ2-3,ASSWGTGGKDTQY
TRBV3-1/TRBV3-2,TRBJ2-7,ASSPPGLAREQY
TRBV7-8,TRBJ2-1,ASSYHRGGDEQF
TRBV9,TRBJ2-2,ASSGIATTTNTGELF